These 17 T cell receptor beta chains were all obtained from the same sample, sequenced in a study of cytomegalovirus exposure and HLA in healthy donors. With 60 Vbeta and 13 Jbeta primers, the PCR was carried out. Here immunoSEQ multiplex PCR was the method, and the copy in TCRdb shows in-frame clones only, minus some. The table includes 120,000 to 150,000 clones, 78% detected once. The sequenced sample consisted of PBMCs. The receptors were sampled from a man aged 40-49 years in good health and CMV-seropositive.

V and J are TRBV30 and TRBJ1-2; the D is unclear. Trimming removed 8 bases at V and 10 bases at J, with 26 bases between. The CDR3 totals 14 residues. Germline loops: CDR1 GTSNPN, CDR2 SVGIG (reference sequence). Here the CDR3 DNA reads TGTGCCCGCTCGGCAGTGTTGAGGTCGGGGTACTACACCTTC. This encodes CARSAVLRSGYYTF.

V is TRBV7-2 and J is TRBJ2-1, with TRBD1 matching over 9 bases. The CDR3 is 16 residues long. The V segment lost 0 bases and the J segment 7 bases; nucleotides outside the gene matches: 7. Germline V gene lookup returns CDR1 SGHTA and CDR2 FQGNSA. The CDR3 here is CASSLAPGQGGNEQFF. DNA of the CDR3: TGTGCCAGCAGCTTAGCGCCGGGACAGGGTGGGAATGAGCAGTTCTTC.

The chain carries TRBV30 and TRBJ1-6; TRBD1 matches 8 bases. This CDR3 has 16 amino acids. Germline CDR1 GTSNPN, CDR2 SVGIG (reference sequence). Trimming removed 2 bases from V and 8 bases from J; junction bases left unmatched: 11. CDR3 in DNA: TGTGCCTGGAGTCTGATCGACAGGGGCCGGGATTCACCCCTCCACTTT. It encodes CAWSLIDRGRDSPLHF.

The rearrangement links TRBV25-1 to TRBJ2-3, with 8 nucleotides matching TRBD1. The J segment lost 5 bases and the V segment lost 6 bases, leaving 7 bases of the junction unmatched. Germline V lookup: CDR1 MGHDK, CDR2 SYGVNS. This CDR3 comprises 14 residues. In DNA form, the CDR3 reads TGTGCCAGCAGCGATAGGACAGGGAAAGATACGCAGTATTTT. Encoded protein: CASSDRTGKDTQYF. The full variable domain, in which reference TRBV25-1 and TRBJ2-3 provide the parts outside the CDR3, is EADIYQTPRYLVIGTGKKITLECSQTMGHDKMYWYQQDPGMELHLIHYSYGVNSTEKGDLSSESTVSRIRTEHFPLTLESARPSHTSQYLCASSDRTGKDTQYFGPGTRLTVL.

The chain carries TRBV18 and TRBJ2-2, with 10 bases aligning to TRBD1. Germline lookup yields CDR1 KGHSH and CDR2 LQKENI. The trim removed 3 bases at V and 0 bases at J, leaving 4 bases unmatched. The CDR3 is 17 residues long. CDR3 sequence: CASSPGTGASNTGELFF. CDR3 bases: TGTGCCAGCTCACCCGGGACAGGGGCCTCGAACACCGGGGAGCTGTTTTTT. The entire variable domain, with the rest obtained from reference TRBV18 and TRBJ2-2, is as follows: NAGVMQNPRHLVRRRGQEARLRCSPMKGHSHVYWYRQLPEEGLKFMVYLQKENIIDESGMPKERFSAEFPKEGPSILRIQQVVRGDSAAYFCASSPGTGASNTGELFFGEGSRLTVL.

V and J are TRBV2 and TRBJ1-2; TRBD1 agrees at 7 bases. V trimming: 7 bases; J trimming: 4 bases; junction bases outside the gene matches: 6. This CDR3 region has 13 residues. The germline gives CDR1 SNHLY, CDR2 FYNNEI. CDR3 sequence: CASILGTVYGYTF. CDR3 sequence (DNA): TGTGCCAGCATTCTAGGGACAGTCTATGGCTACACCTTC.

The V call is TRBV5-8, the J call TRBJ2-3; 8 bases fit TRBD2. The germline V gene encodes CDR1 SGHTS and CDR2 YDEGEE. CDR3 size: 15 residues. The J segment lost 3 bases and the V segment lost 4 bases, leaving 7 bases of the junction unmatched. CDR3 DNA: TGTGCCAGCAGCCCCGGACTAGCATGGACAGATACGCAGTATTTT. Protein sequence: CASSPGLAWTDTQYF. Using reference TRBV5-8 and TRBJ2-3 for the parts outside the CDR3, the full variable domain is EAGVTQSPTHLIKTRGQQATLRCSPISGHTSVYWYQQALGLGLQFLLWYDEGEERNRGNFPPRFSGRQFPNYSSELNVNALELEDSALYLCASSPGLAWTDTQYFGPGTRLTVL.

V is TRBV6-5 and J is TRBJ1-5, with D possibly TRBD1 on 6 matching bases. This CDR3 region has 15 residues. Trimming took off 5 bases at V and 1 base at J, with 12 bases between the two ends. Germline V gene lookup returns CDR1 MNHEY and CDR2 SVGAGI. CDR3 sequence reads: CASSRTVQSNQPQHF. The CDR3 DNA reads TGTGCCAGCAGTAGGACAGTCCAGAGCAATCAGCCCCAGCATTTT.

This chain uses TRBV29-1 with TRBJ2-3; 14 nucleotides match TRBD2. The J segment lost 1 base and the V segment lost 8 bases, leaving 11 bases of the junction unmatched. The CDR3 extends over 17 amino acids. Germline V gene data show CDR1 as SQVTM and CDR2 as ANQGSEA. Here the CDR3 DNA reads TGCAGCTTATCGGGACTAGCGGGAGAAGGGGGCACAGATACGCAGTATTTT. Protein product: CSLSGLAGEGGTDTQYF.

This CDR3 is CASSLAGGESYTF. CDR3 coding DNA: TGCGCCAGCAGCCTCGCGGGGGGGGAGAGCTACACCTTC. The V and J genes are TRBV5-1 and TRBJ1-2; possibly TRBD1 for D (5 bases). Between the trimmed V and J ends, which lost 4 bases and 9 bases, there was a span of 16 bases. The germline CDR1 and CDR2 sequences are SGHRS and YFSETQ. The CDR3 contains 13 residues.

As DNA, the CDR3 is TGTGCCAGCAGCACATCGAACACCGGGGAGCTGTTTTTT. It translates to CASSTSNTGELFF. The rearrangement links TRBV6-5 to TRBJ2-2; no clear D. Trimming removed 6 bases from V and 0 bases from J, with 5 bases in between. This CDR3 contains 13 residues. Per the germline V gene, CDR1 is MNHEY and CDR2 is SVGAGI.

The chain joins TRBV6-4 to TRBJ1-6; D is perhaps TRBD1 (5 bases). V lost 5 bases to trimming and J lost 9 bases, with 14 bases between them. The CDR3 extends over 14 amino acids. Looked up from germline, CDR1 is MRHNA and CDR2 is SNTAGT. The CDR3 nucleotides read TGTGCCAGCAGTATTGACGGGGGAGCTTCACCCCTCCACTTT. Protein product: CASSIDGGASPLHF.

The CDR3 sequence is CASSYGRGAMDGYTF. CDR3 nucleotides: TGTGCCAGCAGTTACGGGAGGGGCGCAATGGATGGCTACACCTTC. This chain uses TRBV6-6 with TRBJ1-2; D is possibly TRBD1 (5 bases). The CDR3 covers 15 residues. Germline CDR1 is MNHNY and CDR2 is SVGAGI (reference sequence). The V gene lost 2 bases and the J gene lost 6 bases, with 16 bases spanning the gap.

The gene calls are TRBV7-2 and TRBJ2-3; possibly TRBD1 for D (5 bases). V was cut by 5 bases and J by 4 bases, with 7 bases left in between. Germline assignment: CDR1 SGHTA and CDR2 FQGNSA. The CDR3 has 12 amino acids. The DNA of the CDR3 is TGTGCCAGCAGCAGCAGGGCAGATACGCAGTATTTT. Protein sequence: CASSSRADTQYF.

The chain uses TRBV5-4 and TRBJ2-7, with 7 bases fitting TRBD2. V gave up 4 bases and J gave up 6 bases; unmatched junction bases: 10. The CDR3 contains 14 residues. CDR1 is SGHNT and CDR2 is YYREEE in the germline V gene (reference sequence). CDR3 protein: CASSLPGGVGEQYF. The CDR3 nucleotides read TGTGCCAGCAGCCTTCCGGGGGGAGTGGGCGAGCAGTACTTC.

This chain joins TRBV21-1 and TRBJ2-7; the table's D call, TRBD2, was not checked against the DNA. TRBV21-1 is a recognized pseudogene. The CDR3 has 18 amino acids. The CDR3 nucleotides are TGTGCCAGCAGCACCGCGGGGGTAGCGGGAGCCCTGCACTACGAGCAGTACTTC. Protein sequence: CASSTAGVAGALHYEQYF.

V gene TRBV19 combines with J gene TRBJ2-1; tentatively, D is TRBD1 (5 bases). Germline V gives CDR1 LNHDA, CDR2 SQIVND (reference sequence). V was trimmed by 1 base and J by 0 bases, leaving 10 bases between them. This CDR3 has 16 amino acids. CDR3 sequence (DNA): TGTGCCAGTAGTATAGCAGGGCCGAGCTCCTACAATGAGCAGTTCTTC. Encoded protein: CASSIAGPSSYNEQFF.